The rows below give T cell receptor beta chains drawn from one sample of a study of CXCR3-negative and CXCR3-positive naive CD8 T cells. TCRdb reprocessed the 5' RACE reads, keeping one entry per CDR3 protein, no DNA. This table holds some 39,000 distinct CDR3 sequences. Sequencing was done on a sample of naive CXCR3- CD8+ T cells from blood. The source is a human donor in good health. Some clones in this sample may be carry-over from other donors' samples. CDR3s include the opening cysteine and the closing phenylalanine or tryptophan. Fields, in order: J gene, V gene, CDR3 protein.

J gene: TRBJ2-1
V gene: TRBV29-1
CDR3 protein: CSVEVQGNYDEQFF

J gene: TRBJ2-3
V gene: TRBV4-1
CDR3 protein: CASSQAGLAGGTDTQYF

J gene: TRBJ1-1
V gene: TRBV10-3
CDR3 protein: CAISEWTGSPEAFF

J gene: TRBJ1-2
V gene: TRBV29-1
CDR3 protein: CSVAAGTGYTF

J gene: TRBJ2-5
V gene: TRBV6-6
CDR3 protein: CASNANRGETQYF

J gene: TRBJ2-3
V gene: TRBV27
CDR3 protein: CASILGDTQYF

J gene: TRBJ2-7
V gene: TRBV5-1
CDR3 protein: CASSFAGDSYEQYF

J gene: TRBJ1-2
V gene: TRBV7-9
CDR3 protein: CASSSPGQGGGYTF

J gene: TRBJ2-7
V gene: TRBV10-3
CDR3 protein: CAITVDRGSYEQYF

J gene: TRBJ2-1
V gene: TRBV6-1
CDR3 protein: CASSEGGYSARSYEQFF

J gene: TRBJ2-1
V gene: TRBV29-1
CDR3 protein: CSVVTEVSYNEQFF

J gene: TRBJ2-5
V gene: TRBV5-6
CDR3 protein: CASSRDRGGEETQYF

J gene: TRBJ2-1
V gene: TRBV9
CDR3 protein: CASSARTSANNEQFF

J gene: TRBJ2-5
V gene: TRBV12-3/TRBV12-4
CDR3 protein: CASSFWRTSGQDF

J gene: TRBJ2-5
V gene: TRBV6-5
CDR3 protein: CASSTTGTGIGETQYF

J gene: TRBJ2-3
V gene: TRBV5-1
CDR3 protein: CASSLEGQVPDTQYF

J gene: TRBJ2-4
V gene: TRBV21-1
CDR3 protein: CASIRRTSGREVKNIQYF

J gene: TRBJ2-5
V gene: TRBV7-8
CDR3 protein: CASSLPRGDQETQYF

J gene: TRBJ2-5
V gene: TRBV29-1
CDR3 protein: CSVWEPQETQYF

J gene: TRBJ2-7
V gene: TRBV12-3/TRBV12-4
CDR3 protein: CASSTPTGQNSYEQYF

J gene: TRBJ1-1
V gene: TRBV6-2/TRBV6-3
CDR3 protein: CASSYGRAVARNTEAFF

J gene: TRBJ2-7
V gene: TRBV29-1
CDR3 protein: CSVRTGVSYEQYF

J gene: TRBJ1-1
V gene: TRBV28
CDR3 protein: CASKRQGTEAFF

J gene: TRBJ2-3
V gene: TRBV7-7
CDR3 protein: CASSSLPTDTQYF

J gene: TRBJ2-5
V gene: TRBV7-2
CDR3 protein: CASIQGTGGWEETQYF

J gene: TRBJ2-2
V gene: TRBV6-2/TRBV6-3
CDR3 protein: CASSYPVGLAASNTGELFF

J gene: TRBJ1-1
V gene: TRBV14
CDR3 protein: CASSQEGWATNTEAFF